This is a list of T cell receptor beta chains from one sample in a study of PD-1 blockade in classical Hodgkin lymphoma. The method was immunoSEQ multiplex PCR; TCRdb's version includes in-frame clones alone and lacks a portion of them. The sample carries 90,000 to 95,000 clones, nearly 90% recorded once. The sample consisted of peripheral blood mononuclear cells (PBMCs), taken before the second cycle of nivolumab. The receptors originated from a human donor with classical Hodgkin lymphoma. The CDR3 runs from the conserved cysteine through the conserved F or W. Fields, in order: J gene, CDR3 length, clone size, V gene, D gene, CDR3 protein, CDR3 DNA. The D gene is left open where the match is weak. The size field is filled for only some rows; it gives once, few, many or a size class.

>TRBJ2-2|12|-|TRBV5-4|-
CASRLGSGELFF
TGTGCCAGCAGACTGGGCAGCGGGGAGCTGTTTTTT
>TRBJ2-5|13|-|TRBV7-9|-
CARFGRTQETQYF
TGTGCCAGATTTGGACGGACACAAGAGACCCAGTACTTC
>TRBJ2-7|16|-|TRBV6-6|-
CASRNPDQPYLYEQYF
TGTGCCAGCAGAAATCCGGACCAGCCATACCTCTACGAGCAGTACTTC
>TRBJ2-7|12|-|TRBV18|-
CASSKAGREQYF
TGTGCCAGCTCAAAGGCAGGCCGCGAGCAGTACTTC
>TRBJ1-2|14|few|TRBV9|-
CASSVDPGTYGYTF
TGTGCCAGCAGCGTAGATCCGGGGACCTATGGCTACACCTTC
>TRBJ2-1|15|-|TRBV9|TRBD2
CASGLAGDSYNEQFF
TGTGCCAGCGGCTTAGCGGGAGACTCCTACAATGAGCAGTTCTTC
>TRBJ1-6|12|once|TRBV19|TRBD1
CATRQGDSPLHF
TGTGCCACTCGACAGGGCGATTCACCCCTCCACTTT
>TRBJ1-3|16|-|TRBV28|-
CASSFLTPYSGNTIYF
TGTGCCAGCAGTTTCCTAACACCCTACTCTGGAAACACCATATATTTT
>TRBJ1-4|15|few|TRBV18|-
CASSPSLATNEKLFF
TGTGCCAGCTCACCGTCCTTAGCAACTAATGAAAAACTGTTTTTT
>TRBJ2-1|16|-|TRBV11-2|-
CASSLVFGERYNEQFF
TGTGCCAGCAGCTTAGTTTTTGGGGAGAGGTACAATGAGCAGTTCTTC
>TRBJ2-1|11|-|TRBV30|-
CAWTTRNEQFF
TGTGCCTGGACCACTAGAAACGAGCAGTTCTTC
>TRBJ2-7|14|-|TRBV19|-
CASSLGARSYEQYF
TGTGCCAGTAGTTTGGGGGCGCGGTCCTACGAGCAGTACTTC
>TRBJ1-1|14|few|TRBV2|TRBD1
CASSPRGGGTEAFF
TGTGCCAGCAGTCCCAGGGGGGGAGGGACTGAAGCTTTCTTT
>TRBJ2-3|15|once|TRBV2|-
CASVFQGLSTDTQYF
TGTGCCAGCGTATTCCAGGGATTGAGCACAGATACGCAGTATTTT
>TRBJ2-3|17|-|TRBV29-1|TRBD1
CSVLPLTGTGSTDTQYF
TGCAGCGTCCTACCCCTCACCGGGACAGGGAGCACAGATACGCAGTATTTT
>TRBJ2-2|13|-|TRBV19|-
CASSIGGAGELFF
TGTGCCAGTAGTATAGGGGGGGCCGGGGAGCTGTTTTTT
>TRBJ2-2|15|-|TRBV18|-
CASSPPESPTGELFF
TGTGCCAGCTCACCACCGGAGTCGCCGACCGGGGAGCTGTTTTTT
>TRBJ2-5|16|-|TRBV13|-
CASSLLFGTPQETQYF
TGTGCCAGCAGCTTACTCTTCGGGACACCACAAGAGACCCAGTACTTC
>TRBJ1-4|10|-|TRBV20-1|-
CSAIGTQMFF
TGCAGTGCTATTGGGACCCAAATGTTTTTT
>TRBJ2-1|18|once|TRBV4-1|TRBD2
CASSQDQVGLAGAFEQFF
TGCGCCAGCAGCCAAGATCAAGTTGGGCTAGCGGGAGCCTTTGAGCAGTTCTTC
>TRBJ2-3|16|-|TRBV28|TRBD2
CASSAPGEGSADTQYF
TGTGCCAGCAGTGCCCCCGGGGAGGGGAGTGCAGATACGCAGTATTTT
>TRBJ2-7|16|-|TRBV29-1|-
CSVTGTGTPLSYEQYF
TGCAGCGTGACTGGCACCGGGACACCCCTTTCCTACGAGCAGTACTTC
>TRBJ2-5|14|-|TRBV6-5|-
CASSYSQGQETQYF
TGTGCCAGCAGTTACAGTCAGGGGCAAGAGACCCAGTACTTC
>TRBJ2-1|16|-|TRBV7-6|TRBD2
CASSRAPSGAYNEQFF
TGTGCCAGCAGTCGAGCTCCTAGCGGGGCTTACAATGAGCAGTTCTTC
>TRBJ2-4|15|-|TRBV11-2|-
CASSLDAGAGNIQYF
TGTGCCAGCAGCTTAGATGCGGGGGCGGGAAACATTCAGTACTTC
>TRBJ2-2|14|-|TRBV27|-
CASSWRGHTGELFF
TGTGCCAGCAGTTGGAGGGGGCACACCGGGGAGCTGTTTTTT
>TRBJ2-3|17|-|TRBV29-1|TRBD2
CSVENLQTSGSTDTQYF
TGCAGCGTTGAAAATCTTCAGACTAGCGGAAGCACAGATACGCAGTATTTT
>TRBJ2-7|14|-|TRBV28|TRBD1
CASSLRDRGSEQYF
TGTGCCAGCAGTTTAAGGGACAGGGGTTCCGAGCAGTACTTC
>TRBJ2-3|15|-|TRBV13|-
CASSLGGRPTDTQYF
TGTGCCAGCAGCTTAGGAGGGAGGCCCACAGATACGCAGTATTTT
>TRBJ1-4|15|-|TRBV6-5|TRBD1
CASSYGQDGTGKLFF
TGTGCCAGCAGTTACGGACAGGATGGCACTGGAAAACTGTTTTTT
>TRBJ1-6|14|-|TRBV6-1|TRBD1
CASRTGQGSPPLHF
TGTGCCAGCAGAACGGGACAGGGTTCCCCACCCCTCCACTTT
>TRBJ2-7|13|-|TRBV27|-
CASRLAPPYEQYF
TGTGCCAGCCGGCTAGCTCCTCCCTACGAGCAGTACTTC
>TRBJ1-1|13|-|TRBV19|TRBD1
CASSTPGGVFAFF
TGTGCCAGTAGTACACCAGGGGGGGTTTTTGCTTTCTTT
>TRBJ1-1|12|-|TRBV19|-
CASATGNTEAFF
TGTGCCAGTGCCACAGGGAACACTGAAGCTTTCTTT
>TRBJ2-3|13|-|TRBV5-1|-
CASGQASTDTQYF
TGCGCCAGCGGTCAGGCTAGCACAGATACGCAGTATTTT
>TRBJ1-2|15|-|TRBV7-2|-
CASSRTVGGSYGYTF
TGTGCCAGCAGCCGGACAGTAGGGGGTTCCTATGGCTACACCTTC
>TRBJ2-1|13|-|TRBV19|-
CASSMTVDNEQFF
TGTGCCAGTAGTATGACGGTGGACAATGAGCAGTTCTTC